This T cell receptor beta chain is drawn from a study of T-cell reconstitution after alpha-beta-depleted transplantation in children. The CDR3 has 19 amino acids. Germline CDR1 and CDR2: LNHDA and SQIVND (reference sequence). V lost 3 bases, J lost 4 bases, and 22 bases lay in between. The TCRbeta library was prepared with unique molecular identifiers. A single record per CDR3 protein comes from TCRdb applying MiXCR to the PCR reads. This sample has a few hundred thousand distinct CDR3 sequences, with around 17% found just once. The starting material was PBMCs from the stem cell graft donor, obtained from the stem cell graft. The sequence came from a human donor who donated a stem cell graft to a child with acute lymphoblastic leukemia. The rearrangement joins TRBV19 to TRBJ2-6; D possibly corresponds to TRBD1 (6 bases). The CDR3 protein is CASSIKDLSQGFGANVLTF. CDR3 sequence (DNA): TGTGCCAGTAGTATTAAGGATCTCTCCCAGGGGTTCGGGGCCAACGTCCTGACTTTC.